This record covers a single T cell receptor (beta chain). Its binding antigen is unknown. No base-level quality is on record; no much larger clone is a single base apart. Its CDR3 holds 14 amino acids, cysteine through phenylalanine. CDR3 DNA is the only sequence kept; it has 42 bases, read in frame from the first base. The germline V gene sets CDR1 to SGHDT and CDR2 to YYEEEE. V is cut by 2 bases and J by 4 bases, and the space between the germline ends is 7 bases. The immunoSEQ Assay, a bias-controlled multiplex PCR, was used to amplify TCRbeta CDR3 regions from genomic DNA. The paper's data handling went like this. The number of nucleated cells in each sample was estimated from the amplification of reference gene primers within the assay. To quantify the absolute abundance of each unique TCRbeta CDR3 rearrangement, sequence reads were collapsed and filtered. For each sample, productive Simpson clonality was calculated as the square root of Simpson's diversity index over productive rearrangements. TCRdb carries this immuneACCESS record with in-frame sequences only. Its versions omit some clonotypes, under half of them owing to an unresolved V gene in the studies checked, with the rest unexplained. V and J calls and clone size come straight from that table; D and trimming were deduced from the DNA. This sample is represented by approximately 150,000 clones; over 80% of them were singletons. Nearly 0.95% of the sample is in the top ten clones.

This record belongs to a study of blood T cell repertoires in COVID-19 (dated by TCRdb to 2019 to 2021). Regarding the research as a whole: Samples covering the acute and convalescent phases of COVID-19 were provided by collaborators in the United States, Italy and Spain. Where available, HLA class I and class II types were taken from metadata supplied by the sample provider and were not determined by assay-based typing. The samples were drawn from the first 160 participants of the ongoing ImmuneRACE study and from 1,254 subjects provided by 6 global collaborators. The prospective study material was composed of cDNA or gDNA derived from T cells, B-cell-depleted T cells, or PBMCs. The repertoires were made available in a free public database intended to serve as a resource for research on the immune response to SARS-CoV-2. The sample metadata nearly always contained a de-identified subject ID, COVID-19 status, age in years and sex. Subjects who had been exposed to COVID-19, were actively infected with it, or had recovered from it provided the deeply sampled blood TCRbeta repertoires that made up the dataset.

Whole blood was collected in K2EDTA tubes by collaborating institutions according to the institutions' own protocols. Collaborator samples were shipped for TCRbeta analysis as frozen whole blood, isolated PBMCs, or DNA extracted from either sample type. Results the study describes overall, beyond this receptor: The quantity of clinical and demographic metadata differed by source and by participant and was supplied without curation.

This TCR derives from a woman in her forties or fifties with acute or convalescent COVID-19. Sequenced material: peripheral blood. In this chain, TRBV5-6 is recombined with TRBJ2-6, with the identity of the D gene unclear. The CDR3 is CASSFLSGANVLTF. The nucleotide sequence reads TGTGCCAGCAGCTTTCTGAGCGGGGCCAACGTCCTGACTTTC.